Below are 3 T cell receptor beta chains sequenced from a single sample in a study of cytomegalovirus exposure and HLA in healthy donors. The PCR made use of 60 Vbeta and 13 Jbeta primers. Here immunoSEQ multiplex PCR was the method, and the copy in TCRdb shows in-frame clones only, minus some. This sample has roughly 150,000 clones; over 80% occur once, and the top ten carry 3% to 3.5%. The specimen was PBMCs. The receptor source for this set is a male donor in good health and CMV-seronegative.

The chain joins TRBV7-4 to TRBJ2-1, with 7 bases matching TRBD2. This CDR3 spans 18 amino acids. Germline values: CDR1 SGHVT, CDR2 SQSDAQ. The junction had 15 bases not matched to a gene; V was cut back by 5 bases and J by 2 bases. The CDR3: CASSQLKNSGLPYNEQFF. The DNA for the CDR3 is TGTGCCAGCAGCCAGTTGAAGAATAGCGGGTTACCCTACAATGAGCAGTTCTTC.

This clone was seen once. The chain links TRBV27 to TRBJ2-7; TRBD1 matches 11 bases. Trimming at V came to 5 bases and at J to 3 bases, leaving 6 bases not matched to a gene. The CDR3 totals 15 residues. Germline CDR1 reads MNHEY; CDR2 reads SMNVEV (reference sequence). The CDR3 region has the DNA TGTGCCAGCAGTACAGGGACAGGGGGTTTCTACGAGCAGTACTTC. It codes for CASSTGTGGFYEQYF.

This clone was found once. The CDR3 reads CASSFVESSYNEQFF. The CDR3, as DNA: TGTGCCAGCAGTTTTGTTGAGAGCTCCTACAATGAGCAGTTCTTC. The chain uses TRBV27 and TRBJ2-1; D gene ambiguous. The CDR3 consists of 15 residues. Germline lookup yields CDR1 MNHEY and CDR2 SMNVEV (reference sequence). V lost 3 bases and J 0 bases, leaving 9 bases between the germline ends.